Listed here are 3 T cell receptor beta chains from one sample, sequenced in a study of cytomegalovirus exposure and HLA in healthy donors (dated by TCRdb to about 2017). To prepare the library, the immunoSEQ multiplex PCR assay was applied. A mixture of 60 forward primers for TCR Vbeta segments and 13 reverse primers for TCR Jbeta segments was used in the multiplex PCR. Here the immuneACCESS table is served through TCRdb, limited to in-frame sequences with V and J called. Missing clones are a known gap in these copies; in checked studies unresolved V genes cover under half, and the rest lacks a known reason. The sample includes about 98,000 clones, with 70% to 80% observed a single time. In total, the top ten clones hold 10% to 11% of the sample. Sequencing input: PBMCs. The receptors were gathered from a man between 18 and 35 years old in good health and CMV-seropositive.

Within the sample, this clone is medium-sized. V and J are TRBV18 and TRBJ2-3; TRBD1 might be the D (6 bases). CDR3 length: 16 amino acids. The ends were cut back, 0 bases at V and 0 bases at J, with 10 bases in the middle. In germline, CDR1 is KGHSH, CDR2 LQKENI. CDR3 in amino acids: CASSPPRTVSTDTQYF. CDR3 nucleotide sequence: TGTGCCAGCTCACCACCGAGGACAGTTAGCACAGATACGCAGTATTTT. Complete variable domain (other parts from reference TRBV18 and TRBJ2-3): NAGVMQNPRHLVRRRGQEARLRCSPMKGHSHVYWYRQLPEEGLKFMVYLQKENIIDESGMPKERFSAEFPKEGPSILRIQQVVRGDSAAYFCASSPPRTVSTDTQYFGPGTRLTVL.

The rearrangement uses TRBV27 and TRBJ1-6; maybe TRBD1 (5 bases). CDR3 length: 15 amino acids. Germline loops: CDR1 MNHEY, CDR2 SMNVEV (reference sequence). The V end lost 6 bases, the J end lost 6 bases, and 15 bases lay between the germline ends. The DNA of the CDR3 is TGTGCCAGCAGGCCCTCGGAGGGACGTAATTCACCCCTCCACTTT. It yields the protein CASRPSEGRNSPLHF.

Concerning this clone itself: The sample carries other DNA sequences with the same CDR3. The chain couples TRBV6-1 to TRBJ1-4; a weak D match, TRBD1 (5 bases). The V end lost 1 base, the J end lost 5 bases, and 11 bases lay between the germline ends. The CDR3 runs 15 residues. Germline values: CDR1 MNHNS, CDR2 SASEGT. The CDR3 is CASSEVWGGNEKLFF. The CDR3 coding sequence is TGTGCCAGCAGTGAAGTCTGGGGGGGAAATGAAAAACTGTTTTTT.